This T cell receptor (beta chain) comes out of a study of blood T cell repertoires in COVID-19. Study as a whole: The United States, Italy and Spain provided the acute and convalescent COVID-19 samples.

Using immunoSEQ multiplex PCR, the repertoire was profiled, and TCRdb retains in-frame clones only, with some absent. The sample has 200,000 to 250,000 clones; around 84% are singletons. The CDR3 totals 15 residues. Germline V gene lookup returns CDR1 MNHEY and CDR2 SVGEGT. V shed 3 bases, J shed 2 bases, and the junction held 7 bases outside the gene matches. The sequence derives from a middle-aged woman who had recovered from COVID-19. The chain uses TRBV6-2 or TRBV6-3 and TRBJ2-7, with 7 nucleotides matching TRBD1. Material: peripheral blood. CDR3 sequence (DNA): TGTGCCAGCAGTTATCGAGGGGGCTCAACCTACGAGCAGTACTTC. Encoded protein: CASSYRGGSTYEQYF.